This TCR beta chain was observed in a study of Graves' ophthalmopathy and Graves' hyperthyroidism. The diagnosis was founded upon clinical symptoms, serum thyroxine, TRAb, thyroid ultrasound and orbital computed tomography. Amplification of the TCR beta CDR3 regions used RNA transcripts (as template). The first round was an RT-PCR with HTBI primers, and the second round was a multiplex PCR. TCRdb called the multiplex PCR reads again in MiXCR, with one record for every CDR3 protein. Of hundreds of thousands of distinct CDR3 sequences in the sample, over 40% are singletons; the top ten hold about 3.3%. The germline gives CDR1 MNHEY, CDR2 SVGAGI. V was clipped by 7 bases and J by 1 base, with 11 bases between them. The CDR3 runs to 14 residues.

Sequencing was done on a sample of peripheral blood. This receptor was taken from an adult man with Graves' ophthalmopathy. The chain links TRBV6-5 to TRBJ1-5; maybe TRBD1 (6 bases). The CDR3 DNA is TGTGCCAGCATAGGGGGGGCAAGCAATCAGCCCCAGCATTTT. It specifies CASIGGASNQPQHF.